Below are 13 T cell receptor beta chains sequenced from a single sample in a study of T cell responses to AZD1222 COVID-19 vaccine. Repertoires were generated with immunoSEQ multiplex PCR, while TCRdb's copy carries only in-frame clones and drops some. Here the sample spans around 120,000 clones, about 90% being singletons. The sample consisted of peripheral blood, taken on day 0 of AZD1222 vaccination. These receptors all stem from an adult in good health.

This clone was recorded only once. The V and J genes are TRBV2 and TRBJ2-1; the D gene is possibly TRBD2 (5 bases). The length of the CDR3 is 14 residues. Trimming removed 8 bases at V and 6 bases at J, with 17 bases between. Germline lookup yields CDR1 SNHLY and CDR2 FYNNEI. CDR3 protein: CASGLGDWANEQFF. The CDR3 bases are TGTGCCAGCGGATTGGGAGACTGGGCCAATGAGCAGTTCTTC.

CDR3 DNA: TGTGCCAGCAGTTCCGAGGGGGCGGGTGGAAACACCATATATTTT. The encoded protein is CASSSEGAGGNTIYF. The chain carries TRBV6-5 and TRBJ1-3, with 7 bases lining up with TRBD1. Trimming cost V 4 bases and J 3 bases; bases outside gene matches: 6. Germline CDR1 reads MNHEY; CDR2 reads SVGAGI. CDR3 size: 15 residues.

The V and J genes are TRBV28 and TRBJ1-2; D remains unclear. Germline V CDR1 and CDR2: MDHEN, SYDVKM. V shed 2 bases and J shed 0 bases, with 1 base lying between them. This CDR3 is 12 amino acids long. The CDR3 loop is CASSLTNYGYTF. CDR3 coding DNA: TGTGCCAGCAGTTTAACTAACTATGGCTACACCTTC.

The chain is built from TRBV7-9 and TRBJ2-5; 7 bases map to TRBD2. The length of the CDR3 is 16 residues. Trimming at V came to 2 bases and at J to 5 bases, leaving 11 bases not matched to a gene. The germline CDR1 and CDR2 sequences are SEHNR and FQNEAQ (reference sequence). CDR3 in DNA: TGTGCCAGCAGCTTAATTGAGGGAGGGCCGGGGGAGACCCAGTACTTC. Residues: CASSLIEGGPGETQYF.

This chain links TRBV19 with TRBJ1-6, with 10 bases fitting TRBD1. Germline V gene data show CDR1 as LNHDA and CDR2 as SQIVND (reference sequence). V was clipped by 5 bases and J by 10 bases; unmatched bases: 8. The CDR3 consists of 15 residues. The DNA for the CDR3 is TGTGCCAGTAGTCCGGGACAGGGGATCGGATCACCCCTCCACTTT. This encodes CASSPGQGIGSPLHF.

The V call is TRBV30, the J call TRBJ1-2; TRBD1 agrees at 7 bases. This CDR3 has 16 residues. CDR1 is GTSNPN, CDR2 SVGIG, per germline (reference sequence). J was trimmed by 0 bases and V by 2 bases; bases with no gene match: 9. This chain's CDR3 is CAWSRGPGGTNYGYTF. CDR3 nucleotides: TGTGCCTGGAGTCGAGGGCCAGGGGGAACTAACTATGGCTACACCTTC.

V gene TRBV3-1 (or the pseudogene TRBV3-2) combines with J gene TRBJ2-3, with no clear D. Trimming removed 1 base from V and 6 bases from J, with 8 bases in between. The CDR3 is 13 amino acids. In germline, CDR1 is LGHDT, CDR2 YNNKEL (reference sequence). CDR3 residues: CASSQGRRDTQYF. The CDR3 nucleotides are TGTGCCAGCAGCCAAGGTCGCAGGGATACGCAGTATTTT.

The rearrangement links TRBV28 to TRBJ2-6; D uncertain. Trimming pared 2 bases from V and 2 bases from J, leaving 7 bases between. The CDR3 length is 15 residues. Per the germline V gene, CDR1 is MDHEN and CDR2 is SYDVKM. The CDR3 nucleotides are TGTGCCAGCAGTTTACTCCTACCTGGGGCCAACGTCCTGACTTTC. Translation: CASSLLLPGANVLTF.

This chain connects TRBV27 to TRBJ2-7, with D possibly matching TRBD2 (5 bases). CDR3 size: 13 residues. Trimming took 2 bases from V and 6 from J, leaving 11 bases between them. In germline, CDR1 is MNHEY, CDR2 SMNVEV (reference sequence). The CDR3 spells CASSLDGAGEQYF. The CDR3 region has the DNA TGTGCCAGCAGTTTAGATGGCGCGGGCGAGCAGTACTTC.

The chain couples TRBV6-5 to TRBJ2-7; 8 bases fit TRBD1. This CDR3 is built from 15 residues. CDR1 MNHEY and CDR2 SVGAGI come from the germline V gene. The V gene end was trimmed by 6 bases and the J gene end by 4 bases; junction bases not matched to a gene: 11. CDR3 bases: TGTGCCAGCAGGCAAGGCGGGACAGGACCTTACGAGCAGTACTTC. Residues: CASRQGGTGPYEQYF.

A single count supports this clone. This chain joins TRBV20-1 and TRBJ2-7; tentative D call: TRBD2 (5 bases). This CDR3 comprises 11 residues. V gave up 3 bases and J gave up 6 bases, with 9 bases separating them. Germline lookup yields CDR1 DFQATT and CDR2 SNEGSKA (reference sequence). CDR3 residues: CSASSGSEQYF. The DNA for the CDR3 is TGCAGTGCTAGCTCGGGGTCCGAGCAGTACTTC.

CDR3 in DNA: TGTGCCAGTAGTCAGGGTAGGTTTGATTCCTACAATGAGCAGTTCTTC. Protein sequence: CASSQGRFDSYNEQFF. The chain joins TRBV19 to TRBJ2-1; a possible D gene is TRBD1 (5 bases). This CDR3 has 16 residues. V gave up 5 bases and J gave up 1 base, with 15 bases separating them. Looked up from germline, CDR1 is LNHDA and CDR2 is SQIVND (reference sequence).

The chain has TRBV18 and TRBJ2-7, with 10 bases aligning to TRBD2. The CDR3 is made up of 16 amino acids. CDR1 is KGHSH, CDR2 LQKENI, per germline. Trimming took 5 bases from V and 7 from J; bases not matched to a gene: 14. The CDR3 spells CASSSSSGRVGQEQYF. The CDR3 DNA sequence: TGTGCCAGCTCAAGCTCTAGCGGGAGAGTGGGGCAAGAGCAGTACTTC.